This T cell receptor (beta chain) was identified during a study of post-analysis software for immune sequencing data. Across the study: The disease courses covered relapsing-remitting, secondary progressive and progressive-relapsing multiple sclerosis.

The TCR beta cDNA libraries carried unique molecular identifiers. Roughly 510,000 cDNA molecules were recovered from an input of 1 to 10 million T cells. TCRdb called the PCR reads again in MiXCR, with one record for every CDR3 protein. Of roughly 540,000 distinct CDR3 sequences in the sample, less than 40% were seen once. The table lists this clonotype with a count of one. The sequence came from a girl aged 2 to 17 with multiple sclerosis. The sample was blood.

CDR3 DNA: TGTGCCAGCGGAGGGGGGGCATCTGACTCCTCCTACGAGCAGTACTTC. Translating gives CASGGGASDSSYEQYF. V and J are TRBV6-1 and TRBJ2-7; D perhaps matches TRBD2 (7 bases). The CDR3 spans 16 residues. In germline, CDR1 is MNHNS, CDR2 SASEGT. V lost 8 bases and J lost 0, with 20 bases in between.